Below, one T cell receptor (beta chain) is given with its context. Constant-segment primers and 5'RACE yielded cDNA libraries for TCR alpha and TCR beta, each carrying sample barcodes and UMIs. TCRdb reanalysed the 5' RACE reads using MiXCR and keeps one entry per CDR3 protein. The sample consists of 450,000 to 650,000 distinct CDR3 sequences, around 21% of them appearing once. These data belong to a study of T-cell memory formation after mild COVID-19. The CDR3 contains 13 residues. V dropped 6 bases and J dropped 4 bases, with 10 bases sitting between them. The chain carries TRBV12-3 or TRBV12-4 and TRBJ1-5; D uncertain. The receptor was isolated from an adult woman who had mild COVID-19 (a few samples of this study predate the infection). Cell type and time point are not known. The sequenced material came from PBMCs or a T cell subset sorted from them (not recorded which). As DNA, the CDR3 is TGTGCCAGCAGACACGGCGGGAATCAGCCCCAGCATTTT. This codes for CASRHGGNQPQHF.